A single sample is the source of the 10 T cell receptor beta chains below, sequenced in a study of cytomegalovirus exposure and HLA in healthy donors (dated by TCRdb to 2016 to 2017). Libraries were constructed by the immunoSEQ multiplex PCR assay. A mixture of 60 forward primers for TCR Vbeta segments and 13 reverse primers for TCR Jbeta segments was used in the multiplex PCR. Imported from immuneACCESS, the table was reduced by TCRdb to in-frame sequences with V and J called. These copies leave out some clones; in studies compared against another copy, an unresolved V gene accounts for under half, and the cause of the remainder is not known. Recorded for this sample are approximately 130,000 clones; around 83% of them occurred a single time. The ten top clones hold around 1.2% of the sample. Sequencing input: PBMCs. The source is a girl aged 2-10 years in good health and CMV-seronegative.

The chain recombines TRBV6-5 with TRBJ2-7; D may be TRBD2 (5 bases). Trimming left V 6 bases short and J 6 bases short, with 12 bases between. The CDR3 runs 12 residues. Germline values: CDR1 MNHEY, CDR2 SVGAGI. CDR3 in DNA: TGTGCCAGCAGACGAGGGAATGGCGAGCAGTACTTC. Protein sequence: CASRRGNGEQYF.

The CDR3 nucleotides are TGTGCCAGCAGCAGTAGCGGGATGCTATCCTACGAGCAGTACTTC. Protein product: CASSSSGMLSYEQYF. This chain links TRBV6-6 with TRBJ2-7; 8 bases agree with TRBD2. V lost 6 bases to trimming and J lost 1 base; unmatched junction nucleotides: 8. Germline-derived CDR1 and CDR2 are MNHNY and SVGAGI (reference sequence). There are 15 residues in the CDR3.

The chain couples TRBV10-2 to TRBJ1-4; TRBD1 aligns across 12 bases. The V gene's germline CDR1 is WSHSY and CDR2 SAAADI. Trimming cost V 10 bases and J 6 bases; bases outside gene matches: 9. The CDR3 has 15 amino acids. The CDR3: CATRDRGREYEKLFF. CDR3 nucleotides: TGCGCCACCAGGGACAGGGGGCGCGAGTATGAAAAACTGTTTTTT.

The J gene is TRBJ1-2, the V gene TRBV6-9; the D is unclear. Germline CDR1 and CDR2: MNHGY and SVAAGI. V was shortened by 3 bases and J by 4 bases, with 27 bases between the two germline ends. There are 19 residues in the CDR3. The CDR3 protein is CASSYRWDGTGEGTYGYTF. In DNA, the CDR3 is TGTGCCAGCAGTTACCGCTGGGATGGTACCGGGGAGGGTACCTATGGCTACACCTTC.

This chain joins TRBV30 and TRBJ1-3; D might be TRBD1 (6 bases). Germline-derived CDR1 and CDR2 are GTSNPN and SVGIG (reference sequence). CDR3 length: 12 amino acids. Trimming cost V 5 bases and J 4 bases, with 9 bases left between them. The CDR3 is CAWYRDGNTIYF. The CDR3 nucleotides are TGTGCCTGGTACAGGGACGGAAACACCATATATTTT.

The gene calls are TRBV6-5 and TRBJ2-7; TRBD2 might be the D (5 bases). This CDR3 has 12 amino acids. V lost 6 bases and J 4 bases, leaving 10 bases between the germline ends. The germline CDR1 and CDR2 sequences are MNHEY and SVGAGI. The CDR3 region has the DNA TGTGCCAGCAGCATGACGGGATACGAGCAGTACTTC. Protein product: CASSMTGYEQYF.

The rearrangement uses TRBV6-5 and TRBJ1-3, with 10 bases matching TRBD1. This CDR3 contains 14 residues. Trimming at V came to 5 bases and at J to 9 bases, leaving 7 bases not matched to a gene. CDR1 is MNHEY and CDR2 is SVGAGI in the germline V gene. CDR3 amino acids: CASSPRDRGGTIYF. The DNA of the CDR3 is TGTGCCAGCAGTCCAAGGGACAGGGGCGGCACCATATATTTT.

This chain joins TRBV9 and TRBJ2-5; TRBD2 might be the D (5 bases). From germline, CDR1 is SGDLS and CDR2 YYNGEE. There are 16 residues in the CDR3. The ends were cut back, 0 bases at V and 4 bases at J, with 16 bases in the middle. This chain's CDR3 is CASSVGIRRNLETQYF. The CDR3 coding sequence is TGTGCCAGCAGCGTAGGTATAAGGAGGAACCTAGAGACCCAGTACTTC.

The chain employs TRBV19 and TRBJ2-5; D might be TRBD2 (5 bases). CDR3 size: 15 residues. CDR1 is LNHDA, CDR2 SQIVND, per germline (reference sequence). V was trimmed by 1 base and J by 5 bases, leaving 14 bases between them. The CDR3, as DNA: TGTGCCAGTAGTATAGTTCCGGGAACACCGGAGACCCAGTACTTC. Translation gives CASSIVPGTPETQYF.

In DNA form, the CDR3 reads TGTGCCAGCAGCCAAGATGTCACGGGGGGGGCAGATACGCAGTATTTT. Translation gives CASSQDVTGGADTQYF. This chain connects TRBV14 to TRBJ2-3; TRBD2 matches 8 bases. The V gene's germline CDR1 is SGHDN and CDR2 FVKESK. The CDR3 extends over 16 amino acids. The ends lost 0 bases at V and 4 bases at J; junction bases unmatched: 6.